This T cell receptor (beta chain) stems from a study of blood T cell repertoires in COVID-19. On the study more broadly: Both acute and convalescent COVID-19 samples were obtained from the United States, Italy and Spain. PBMCs, B-cell-depleted T cells, or T cells were the source of the cDNA or gDNA that made up the material.

Source study methods: Amplifying reference gene primers gave estimates of nucleated cell counts. Here immunoSEQ multiplex PCR was the method, and the copy in TCRdb shows in-frame clones only, minus some. V, J and clone size derive from that table, while D and trimming were established from the DNA sequence. The sample yields 150,000 or so clones, roughly 90% seen once. This clone occurred once. V gave up 1 base and J gave up 5 bases, with 12 bases separating them. This CDR3 spans 15 amino acids. CDR1 and CDR2 from the germline V gene are LGHNA and YSLEER. Material: peripheral blood. The receptor's source is a man in his fifties or sixties with acute or convalescent COVID-19. The chain employs TRBV4-3 and TRBJ2-1; D unclear. The DNA of the CDR3 is TGCGCCAGCAGCCAAGTTCACCTAAGAGACAATGAGCAGTTCTTC. As protein: CASSQVHLRDNEQFF.